Only a few counts were recorded for the clone carrying this TCR beta chain. Its antigen is not known. The data belong to a study of T cell repertoires in cytomegalovirus infection. Each CDR3 protein is one row after TCRdb ran MiXCR on the reads. The sample includes about 770,000 distinct CDR3 sequences, 25% to 35% of them seen just once. Trimming at V came to 8 bases and at J to 5 bases, leaving 7 bases not matched to a gene. The CDR3 spans 14 residues. The receptor comes from a human donor in good health (CMV status not recorded). Some clones in this sample may be carry-over from other donors' samples. The J gene is TRBJ1-4, the V gene TRBV12-3 or TRBV12-4, with 8 bases aligning to TRBD1. The sample here was cultured CD8+ T cells from PBMCs, taken from culture after CMV antigen stimulation. This CDR3 is CASAPGTGNEKLFF. In nucleotides, the CDR3 is TGTGCCAGCGCCCCAGGGACAGGAAATGAAAAACTGTTTTTT.